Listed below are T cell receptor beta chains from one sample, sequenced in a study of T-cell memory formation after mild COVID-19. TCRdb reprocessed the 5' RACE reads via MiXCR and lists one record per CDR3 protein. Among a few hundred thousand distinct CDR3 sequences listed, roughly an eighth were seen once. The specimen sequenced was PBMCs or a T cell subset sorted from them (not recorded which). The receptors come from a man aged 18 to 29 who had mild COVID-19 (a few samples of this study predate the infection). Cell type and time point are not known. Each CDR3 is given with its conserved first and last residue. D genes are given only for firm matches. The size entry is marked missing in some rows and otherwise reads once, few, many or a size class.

CASSLVGSNNSPLHF	TGTGCCAGCAGTTTAGTGGGGTCCAATAATTCACCCCTCCACTTT	few	NA	TRBJ1-6	TRBV12-3/TRBV12-4
CASSPPGGGSTEAFF	TGTGCCAGCAGCCCCCCCGGCGGTGGGAGCACTGAAGCTTTCTTT	few	NA	TRBJ1-1	TRBV3-1
CAVVVGEQFF	TGTGCCGTCGTAGTTGGTGAGCAGTTCTTC	many	NA	TRBJ2-1	TRBV7-2
CASSLAGDAFF	TGTGCCAGCAGTTTAGCGGGAGACGCTTTCTTT	NA	NA	TRBJ1-1	TRBV28
CASSVSGGASYNEQFF	TGTGCCAGCAGCGTTAGCGGGGGGGCCTCCTACAATGAGCAGTTCTTC	few	TRBD2	TRBJ2-1	TRBV7-3
CASRPRTGYNQPQHF	TGTGCCAGCAGACCACGGACAGGTTACAATCAGCCCCAGCATTTT	NA	TRBD1	TRBJ1-5	TRBV6-2/TRBV6-3
CAISQGGYEQYF	TGTGCCATCAGCCAGGGAGGCTACGAGCAGTACTTC	NA	NA	TRBJ2-7	TRBV6-2/TRBV6-3
CASRRTTNYEQYF	TGTGCCAGCAGAAGGACTACGAACTACGAGCAGTACTTC	few	NA	TRBJ2-7	TRBV6-2/TRBV6-3
CASSWRGSETQYF	TGTGCCAGCAGCTGGAGGGGCTCCGAGACCCAGTACTTC	few	NA	TRBJ2-5	TRBV5-6
CSGGVSGANVLTF	TGCAGTGGCGGCGTCTCTGGGGCCAACGTCCTGACTTTC	few	NA	TRBJ2-6	TRBV20-1
CASNLAGGLYNEQFF	TGTGCCAGCAACCTAGCGGGGGGGCTCTACAATGAGCAGTTCTTC	NA	TRBD2	TRBJ2-1	TRBV5-6
CASSLGGHRSSYNEQFF	TGTGCCAGCAGCTTAGGAGGCCATAGAAGCTCCTACAATGAGCAGTTCTTC	NA	NA	TRBJ2-1	TRBV7-9
CASSVTVGSGNTIYF	TGTGCCAGCTCGGTCACGGTGGGCTCTGGAAACACCATATATTTT	NA	NA	TRBJ1-3	TRBV18